Sequencing of this TCR beta chain was carried out in a study of regulatory T cells in long-lasting Graves disease. Notes on the study in general: Gene preferences differed: TRBV28, TRBJ1-2, TRBJ2-5 in persistent cases.

This clonotype was found many times. Antigen specificity is unknown. Germline-derived CDR1 and CDR2 are SGHDT and YYEEEE. The V gene end was trimmed by 4 bases and the J gene end by 5 bases; junction bases not matched to a gene: 7. The CDR3 is 15 residues long. Arm-PCR of CDR3 regions and iRepertoire HTBI primers were the basis on which TCR beta libraries were built. TCRdb re-called the multiplex PCR reads with MiXCR, one entry per CDR3 protein. The sample lists hundreds of thousands of distinct CDR3 sequences; over 15% were seen once. Noted time point: newly diagnosed GD, antithyroid drugs for less than 3 months. The TCR library was made from RNA that had been extracted from PBMCs in TRIzol. These same records also appear under a second study, on T cells in Graves' hyperthyroidism and ophthalmopathy. That study adds: Blood also showed most of the thyroid clonotypes that were expanded above 0.001.

The specimen comprised peripheral blood mononuclear cells (PBMCs), sampled at new diagnosis, from a patient treated with antithyroid drugs. The TCR sequence derives from a man aged 40-49 years with Graves disease. The chain employs TRBV5-6 and TRBJ2-2; 8 positions match TRBD1. Here the CDR3 reads CASSPWDRRTGELFF. CDR3 bases: TGTGCCAGCAGCCCGTGGGACAGGAGGACCGGGGAGCTGTTTTTT.